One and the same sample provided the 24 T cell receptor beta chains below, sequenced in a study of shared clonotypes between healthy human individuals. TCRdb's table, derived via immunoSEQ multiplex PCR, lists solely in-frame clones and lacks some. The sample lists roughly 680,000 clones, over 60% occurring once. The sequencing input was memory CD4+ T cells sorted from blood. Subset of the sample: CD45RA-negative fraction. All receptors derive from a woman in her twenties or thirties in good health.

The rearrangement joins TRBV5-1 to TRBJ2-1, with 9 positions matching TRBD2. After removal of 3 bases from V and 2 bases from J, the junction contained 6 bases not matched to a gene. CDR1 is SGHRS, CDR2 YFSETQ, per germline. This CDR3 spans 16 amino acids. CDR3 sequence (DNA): TGCGCCAGCAGCTGGATCCCTAGCGGGGCCTACAATGAGCAGTTCTTC. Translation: CASSWIPSGAYNEQFF.

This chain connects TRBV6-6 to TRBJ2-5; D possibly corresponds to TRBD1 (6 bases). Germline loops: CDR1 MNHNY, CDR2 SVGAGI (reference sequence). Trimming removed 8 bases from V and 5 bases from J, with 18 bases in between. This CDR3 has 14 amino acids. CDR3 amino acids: CASERAGVGETQYF. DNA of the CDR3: TGTGCCAGCGAAAGAGCAGGGGTTGGGGAGACCCAGTACTTC.

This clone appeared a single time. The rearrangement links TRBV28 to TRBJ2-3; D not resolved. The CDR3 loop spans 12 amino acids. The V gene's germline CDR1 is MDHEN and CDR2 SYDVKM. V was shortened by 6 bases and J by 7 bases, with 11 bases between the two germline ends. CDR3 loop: CASRPNLNTQYF. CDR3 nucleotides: TGTGCCAGCAGGCCGAACTTGAATACGCAGTATTTT.

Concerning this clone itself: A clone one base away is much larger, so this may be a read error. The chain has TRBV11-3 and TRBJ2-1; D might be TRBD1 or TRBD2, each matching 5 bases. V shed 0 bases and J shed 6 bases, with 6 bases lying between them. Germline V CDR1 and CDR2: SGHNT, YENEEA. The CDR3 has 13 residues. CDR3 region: CASSLDGANEQFF. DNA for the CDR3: TGTGCCAGCAGCTTAGACGGGGCCAATGAGCAGTTCTTC. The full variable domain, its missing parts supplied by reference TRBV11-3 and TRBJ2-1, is EAGVVQSPRYKIIEKKQPVAFWCNPISGHNTLYWYLQNLGQGPELLIRYENEEAVDDSQLPKDRFSAERLKGVDSTLKIQPAELGDSAVYLCASSLDGANEQFFGPGTRLTVL.

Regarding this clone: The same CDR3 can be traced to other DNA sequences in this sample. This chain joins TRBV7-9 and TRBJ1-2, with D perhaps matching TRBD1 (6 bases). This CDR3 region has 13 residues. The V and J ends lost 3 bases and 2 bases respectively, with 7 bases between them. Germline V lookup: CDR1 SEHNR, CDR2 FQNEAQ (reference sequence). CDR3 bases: TGTGCCAGCAGCTTCGGGGGCAACTATGGCTACACCTTC. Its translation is CASSFGGNYGYTF.

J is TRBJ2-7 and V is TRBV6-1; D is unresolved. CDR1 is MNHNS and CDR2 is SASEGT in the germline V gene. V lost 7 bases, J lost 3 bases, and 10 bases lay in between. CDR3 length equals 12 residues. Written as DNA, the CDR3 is TGTGCCAGCAAGGCCGGATTCTACGAGCAGTACTTC. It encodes CASKAGFYEQYF.

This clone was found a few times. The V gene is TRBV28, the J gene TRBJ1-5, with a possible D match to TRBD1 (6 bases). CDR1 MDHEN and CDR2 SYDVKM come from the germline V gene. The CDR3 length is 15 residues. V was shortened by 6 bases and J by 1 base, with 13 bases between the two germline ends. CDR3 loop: CASRGYRESNQPQHF. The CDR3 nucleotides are TGTGCCAGCAGAGGATACAGGGAGAGCAATCAGCCCCAGCATTTT.

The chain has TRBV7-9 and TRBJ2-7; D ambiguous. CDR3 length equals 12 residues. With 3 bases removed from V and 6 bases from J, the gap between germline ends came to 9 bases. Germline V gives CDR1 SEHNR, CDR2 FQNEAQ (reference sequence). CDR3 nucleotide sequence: TGTGCCAGCAGCTTTGGTAAACGCGAGCAGTACTTC. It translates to CASSFGKREQYF.

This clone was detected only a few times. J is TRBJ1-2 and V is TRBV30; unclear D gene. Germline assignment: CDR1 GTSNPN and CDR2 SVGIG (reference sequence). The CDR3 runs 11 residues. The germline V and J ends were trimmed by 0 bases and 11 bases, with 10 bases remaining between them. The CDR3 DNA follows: TGTGCCTGGAGTGTAGGTGTGAGGTACACCTTC. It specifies CAWSVGVRYTF.

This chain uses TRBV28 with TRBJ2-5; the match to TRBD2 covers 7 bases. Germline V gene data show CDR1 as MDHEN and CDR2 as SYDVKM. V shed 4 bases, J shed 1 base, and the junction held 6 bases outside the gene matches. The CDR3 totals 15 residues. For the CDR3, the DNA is TGTGCCAGCAGTTCGAGCGGGATCATCCAAGAGACCCAGTACTTC. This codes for CASSSSGIIQETQYF.

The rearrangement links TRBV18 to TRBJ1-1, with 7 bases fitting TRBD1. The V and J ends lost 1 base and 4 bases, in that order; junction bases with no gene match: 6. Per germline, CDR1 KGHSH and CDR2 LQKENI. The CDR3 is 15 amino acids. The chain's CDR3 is CASSPQDAGGTEAFF. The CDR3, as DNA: TGTGCCAGCTCACCACAGGATGCAGGGGGCACTGAAGCTTTCTTT.

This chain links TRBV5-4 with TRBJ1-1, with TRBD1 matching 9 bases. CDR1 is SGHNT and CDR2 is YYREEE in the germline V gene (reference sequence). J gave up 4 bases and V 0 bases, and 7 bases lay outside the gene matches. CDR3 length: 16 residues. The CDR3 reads CASSLDRGQRSTEAFF. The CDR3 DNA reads TGTGCCAGCAGCTTGGACAGGGGGCAACGGAGCACTGAAGCTTTCTTT.

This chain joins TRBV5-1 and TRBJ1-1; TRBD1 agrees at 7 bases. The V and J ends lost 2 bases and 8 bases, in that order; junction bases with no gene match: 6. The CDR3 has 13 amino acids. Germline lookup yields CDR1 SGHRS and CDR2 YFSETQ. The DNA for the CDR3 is TGCGCCAGCAGCTTATCGGGACAGACAGAAGCTTTCTTT. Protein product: CASSLSGQTEAFF.

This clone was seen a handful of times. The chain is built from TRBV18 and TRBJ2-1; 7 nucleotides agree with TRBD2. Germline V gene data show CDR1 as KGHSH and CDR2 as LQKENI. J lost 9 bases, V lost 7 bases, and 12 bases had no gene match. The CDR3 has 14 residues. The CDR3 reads CASCRAGRQCEQFF. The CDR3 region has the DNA TGTGCCAGCTGTAGGGCCGGGAGGCAGTGTGAGCAGTTCTTC.

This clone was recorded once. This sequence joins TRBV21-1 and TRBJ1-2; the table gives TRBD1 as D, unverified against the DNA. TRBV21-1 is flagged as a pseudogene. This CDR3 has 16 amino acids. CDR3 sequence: CASSIGESQGDYGYTF. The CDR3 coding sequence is TGTGCCAGCAGCATCGGGGAGTCCCAGGGGGACTATGGCTACACCTTC.

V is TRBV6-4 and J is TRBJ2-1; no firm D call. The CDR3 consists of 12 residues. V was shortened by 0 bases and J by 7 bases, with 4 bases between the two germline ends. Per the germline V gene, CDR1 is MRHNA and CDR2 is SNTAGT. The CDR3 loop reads CASSDSQNEQFF. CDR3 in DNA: TGTGCCAGCAGTGACTCGCAGAATGAGCAGTTCTTC.

CDR3 region: CASSPLGREDYNEQFF. DNA of the CDR3: TGTGCCAGCAGCCCCCTAGGGCGGGAGGATTACAATGAGCAGTTCTTC. The chain employs TRBV4-2 and TRBJ2-1; 8 nucleotides agree with TRBD2. Germline CDR1 reads LGHNA; CDR2 reads YNFKEQ. CDR3 size: 16 residues. V lost 4 bases, J lost 4 bases, and 9 bases stayed unmatched.

Here the CDR3 DNA reads TGTGCCAGCAGCTTGGGGCGGGAGGGTTACAATGAGCAGTTCTTC. It is translated as CASSLGREGYNEQFF. The chain has TRBV11-3 and TRBJ2-1; 9 nucleotides match TRBD2. J gave up 4 bases and V 3 bases, and 4 bases lay outside the gene matches. The germline CDR1 and CDR2 sequences are SGHNT and YENEEA. The CDR3 runs to 15 residues.

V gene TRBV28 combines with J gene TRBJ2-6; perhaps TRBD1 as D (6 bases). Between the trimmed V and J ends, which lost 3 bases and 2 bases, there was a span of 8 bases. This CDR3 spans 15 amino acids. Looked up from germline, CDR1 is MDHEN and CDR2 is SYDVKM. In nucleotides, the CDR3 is TGTGCCAGCAGTTTCTCAGGGGCTGGGGCCAACGTCCTGACTTTC. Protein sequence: CASSFSGAGANVLTF.

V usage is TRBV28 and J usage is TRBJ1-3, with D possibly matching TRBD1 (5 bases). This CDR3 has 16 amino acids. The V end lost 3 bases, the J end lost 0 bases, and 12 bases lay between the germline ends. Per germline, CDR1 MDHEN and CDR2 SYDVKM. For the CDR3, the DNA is TGTGCCAGCAGTTTGGGGGGGACGGCCTCTGGAAACACCATATATTTT. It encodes CASSLGGTASGNTIYF.

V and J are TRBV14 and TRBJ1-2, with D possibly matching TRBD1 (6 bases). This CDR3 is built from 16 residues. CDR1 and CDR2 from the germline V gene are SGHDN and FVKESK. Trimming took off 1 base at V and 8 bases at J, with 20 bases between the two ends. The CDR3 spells CASSQAIGGVLRGYTF. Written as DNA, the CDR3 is TGTGCCAGCAGCCAAGCAATAGGGGGAGTGCTCCGGGGCTACACCTTC.

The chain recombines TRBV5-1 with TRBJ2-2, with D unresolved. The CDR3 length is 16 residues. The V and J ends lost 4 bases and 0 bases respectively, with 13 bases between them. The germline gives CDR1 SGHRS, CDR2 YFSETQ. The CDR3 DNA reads TGCGCCAGCAGCCTCACAAACCGAGCGAACACCGGGGAGCTGTTTTTT. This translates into CASSLTNRANTGELFF. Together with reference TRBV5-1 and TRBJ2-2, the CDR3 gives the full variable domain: KAGVTQTPRYLIKTRGQQVTLSCSPISGHRSVSWYQQTPGQGLQFLFEYFSETQRNKGNFPGRFSGRQFSNSRSEMNVSTLELGDSALYLCASSLTNRANTGELFFGEGSRLTVL.

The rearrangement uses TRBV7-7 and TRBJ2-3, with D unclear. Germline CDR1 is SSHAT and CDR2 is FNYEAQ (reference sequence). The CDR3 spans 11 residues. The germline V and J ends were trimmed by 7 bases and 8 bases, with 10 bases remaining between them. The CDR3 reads CASTRDLTQYF. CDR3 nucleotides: TGTGCCAGCACCCGAGATCTTACGCAGTATTTT.

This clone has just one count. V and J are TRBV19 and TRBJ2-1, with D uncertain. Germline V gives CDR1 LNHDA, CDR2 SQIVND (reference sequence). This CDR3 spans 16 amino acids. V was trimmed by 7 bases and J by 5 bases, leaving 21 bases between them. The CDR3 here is CASMSLSDLGDNEQFF. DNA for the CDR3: TGTGCCAGTATGTCCCTCTCGGATCTAGGAGACAATGAGCAGTTCTTC. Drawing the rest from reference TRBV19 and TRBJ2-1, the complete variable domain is DGGITQSPKYLFRKEGQNVTLSCEQNLNHDAMYWYRQDPGQGLRLIYYSQIVNDFQKGDIAEGYSVSREKKESFPLTVTSAQKNPTAFYLCASMSLSDLGDNEQFFGPGTRLTVL.